This T cell receptor beta chain was recovered during a study of blood T cell repertoires in COVID-19. On the study more broadly: Samples representing acute and convalescent COVID-19 were sourced from the United States, Italy and Spain. Sample material is recorded as cDNA or gDNA derived from T cells, B-cell-depleted T cells, or PBMCs.

V lost 3 bases, J lost 3 bases, and 3 bases stayed unmatched. Germline V gives CDR1 MDHEN, CDR2 SYDVKM. The CDR3 spans 15 residues. Methods used by the authors: For nucleated cells, counts were estimated from reference gene primer amplification. The table came from immunoSEQ multiplex PCR; TCRdb's copy has only in-frame clones and leaves some out. V, J and clone size are those of that table, while D and trimming were read from the DNA. Of about 150,000 clones in the sample, more than 85% were seen once. The Seattle patients joined while their infection was active and were tracked longitudinally afterward.

The clonotype was recovered from a woman of 80 years or more with COVID-19, enrolled during active disease. The chain has TRBV28 and TRBJ2-1, with 9 bases that match TRBD2. The sequenced sample consisted of peripheral blood. CDR3 sequence: CASSLLAGNYNEQFF. In DNA form, the CDR3 reads TGTGCCAGCAGTTTGCTAGCGGGGAACTACAATGAGCAGTTCTTC.